This T cell receptor (beta chain) stems from a study of T cell responses to AZD1222 COVID-19 vaccine. This clone has a single count. Profiling relied on immunoSEQ multiplex PCR, and the TCRdb table lists in-frame clones only, not all of them. In the table there are some 150,000 clones, approximately 93% of which are singletons. The material sequenced was peripheral blood, taken on day 0 of AZD1222 vaccination. The sequence was collected from an adult in good health.

The CDR3 DNA reads as TGTGCCAGCAGAAACAGGAGATTCCTGGACTTTGGCTACACCTTC. Protein sequence: CASRNRRFLDFGYTF. The chain couples TRBV6-6 to TRBJ1-2; D perhaps matches TRBD1 (5 bases). Germline CDR1 MNHNY, CDR2 SVGAGI (reference sequence). This CDR3 region has 15 residues. V was shortened by 6 bases and J by 7 bases, with 21 bases between the two germline ends.